These T cell receptor beta chains were read from a single sample in a study of graft-versus-host responses after intestinal transplantation. Using immunoSEQ multiplex PCR, the repertoire was profiled, and TCRdb retains in-frame clones only, with some absent. The sample includes over 90,000 clones, approximately 93% of them seen just once. No antigens are known for them. The specimen was unstimulated CD8+ T cells sorted from spleen or lymph node cells, collected before intestinal transplant. These receptors were obtained from a human donor who received an intestinal transplant. CDR3s include the opening cysteine and the closing phenylalanine or tryptophan. A D gene is named only where the DNA matches it firmly. The listing skips clone size in some rows; elsewhere it reads once, few, many or a size class.

d_call: -; clone_size: -; v_call: TRBV11-2; j_call: TRBJ2-3; cdr3_nt: TGTGCCAGCAGCCATCCCTGGGAAACAGATACGCAGTATTTT; cdr3_aa: CASSHPWETDTQYF
d_call: -; clone_size: -; v_call: TRBV14; j_call: TRBJ2-7; cdr3_nt: TGTGCCAGCAGCCTGATAGTCAATCCCTACGAGCAGTACTTC; cdr3_aa: CASSLIVNPYEQYF
d_call: -; clone_size: -; v_call: TRBV7-9; j_call: TRBJ2-1; cdr3_nt: TGTGCCAGCAGCCAGGGTGCGGGGGCCTTATCCTATGAGCAGTTCTTC; cdr3_aa: CASSQGAGALSYEQFF
d_call: TRBD2; clone_size: once; v_call: TRBV2; j_call: TRBJ2-5; cdr3_nt: TGTGCCAGCAGTTCCCTAGCGGGGGGCAGTCAAGAGACCCAGTACTTC; cdr3_aa: CASSSLAGGSQETQYF
d_call: -; clone_size: -; v_call: TRBV5-5; j_call: TRBJ2-6; cdr3_nt: TGTGCCAGCAGCTTGTTACCGGGGGCGCGGTCTGGGGCCAACGTCCTGACTTTC; cdr3_aa: CASSLLPGARSGANVLTF
d_call: -; clone_size: -; v_call: TRBV5-4; j_call: TRBJ2-2; cdr3_nt: TGTGCCAGCAGCTGGGGGGCCGGGGAGCTGTTTTTT; cdr3_aa: CASSWGAGELFF
d_call: -; clone_size: -; v_call: TRBV19; j_call: TRBJ1-2; cdr3_nt: TGTGCCAGTAGGGGAGGGGCCTATGGCTACACCTTC; cdr3_aa: CASRGGAYGYTF
d_call: -; clone_size: -; v_call: TRBV11-2; j_call: TRBJ2-1; cdr3_nt: TGTGCCAGCAGCTTTCTATCGGGGGCCTGGGAGCAGTTCTTC; cdr3_aa: CASSFLSGAWEQFF
d_call: -; clone_size: -; v_call: TRBV4-1; j_call: TRBJ1-6; cdr3_nt: TGCGCCAGCAGCCAAGACAGGGACGGTGGTTCACCCCTCCACTTT; cdr3_aa: CASSQDRDGGSPLHF
d_call: TRBD2; clone_size: -; v_call: TRBV10-2; j_call: TRBJ2-1; cdr3_nt: TGCGCCAGCGGACGGGGGGGACCGTTTTACAATGAGCAGTTCTTC; cdr3_aa: CASGRGGPFYNEQFF
d_call: -; clone_size: -; v_call: TRBV21-1; j_call: TRBJ2-7; cdr3_nt: TGTGCCAGCAACCCGACAGGGGCAAGGGAGCAGTACTTC; cdr3_aa: CASNPTGAREQYF
d_call: -; clone_size: -; v_call: TRBV29-1; j_call: TRBJ2-5; cdr3_nt: TGCAGCGTTGATCATCTCGGGGTTCTGGGAGAGACCCAGTACTTC; cdr3_aa: CSVDHLGVLGETQYF
d_call: TRBD2; clone_size: -; v_call: TRBV9; j_call: TRBJ2-5; cdr3_nt: TGTGCCAGCAGCGGTAGCGGGGTCCAAGAGACCCAGTACTTC; cdr3_aa: CASSGSGVQETQYF
d_call: -; clone_size: -; v_call: TRBV6-1; j_call: TRBJ2-7; cdr3_nt: TGTGCCAGCAGTGAATGGGTTACGGGCTACGAGCAGTACTTC; cdr3_aa: CASSEWVTGYEQYF
d_call: TRBD2; clone_size: -; v_call: TRBV9; j_call: TRBJ2-3; cdr3_nt: TGTGCCAGCAGCGTATATAGCGGGGGGGATCCAGATACGCAGTATTTT; cdr3_aa: CASSVYSGGDPDTQYF
d_call: -; clone_size: -; v_call: TRBV9; j_call: TRBJ2-7; cdr3_nt: TGTGCCAGCAGCGGGACAGACTACGAGCAGTACTTC; cdr3_aa: CASSGTDYEQYF
d_call: TRBD1; clone_size: once; v_call: TRBV9; j_call: TRBJ2-1; cdr3_nt: TGTGCCAGCAGCGTTAGCCAAGGGACAGGGGCGCTTGTAGATGAGCAGTTCTTC; cdr3_aa: CASSVSQGTGALVDEQFF
d_call: -; clone_size: -; v_call: TRBV2; j_call: TRBJ2-7; cdr3_nt: TGTGCCAGCAGTGAAGCAGTGGGGGACTTCTACGAGCAGTACTTC; cdr3_aa: CASSEAVGDFYEQYF
d_call: TRBD1; clone_size: -; v_call: TRBV27; j_call: TRBJ1-5; cdr3_nt: TGTGCCAGCAGTGCCTCAGGGGGAGGTAGCAATCAGCCCCAGCATTTT; cdr3_aa: CASSASGGGSNQPQHF
d_call: -; clone_size: -; v_call: TRBV7-3; j_call: TRBJ2-2; cdr3_nt: TGTGCCAGCAGCGGAGCCACCGGGGAGCTGTTTTTT; cdr3_aa: CASSGATGELFF
d_call: TRBD1; clone_size: -; v_call: TRBV19; j_call: TRBJ1-2; cdr3_nt: TGTGCCAGTAGTAGGAGGACAGGGGATTCGGCCCTGGGTGGCTACACCTTC; cdr3_aa: CASSRRTGDSALGGYTF
d_call: TRBD1; clone_size: -; v_call: TRBV29-1; j_call: TRBJ1-2; cdr3_nt: TGCAGCGTTGAAACCTTTTCGACAGGGGGCGATGGCTACACCTTC; cdr3_aa: CSVETFSTGGDGYTF
d_call: TRBD1; clone_size: -; v_call: TRBV9; j_call: TRBJ2-2; cdr3_nt: TGTGCCAGCAGCACCACCCGACAGGGACCCCAGCCGAACACCGGGGAGCTGTTTTTT; cdr3_aa: CASSTTRQGPQPNTGELFF
d_call: -; clone_size: -; v_call: TRBV29-1; j_call: TRBJ1-2; cdr3_nt: TGCAGCGTTGTCCAGGGTTGGGGTGGCTACACCTTC; cdr3_aa: CSVVQGWGGYTF
d_call: -; clone_size: -; v_call: TRBV2; j_call: TRBJ1-5; cdr3_nt: TGTGCCAGCAGTGAAGGGTCGAATCAGCCCCAGCATTTT; cdr3_aa: CASSEGSNQPQHF
d_call: TRBD2; clone_size: -; v_call: TRBV7-9; j_call: TRBJ2-5; cdr3_nt: TGTGCCAGCAGCTTAGCGGGCGGGGGCCAAGAGACCCAGTACTTC; cdr3_aa: CASSLAGGGQETQYF
d_call: -; clone_size: -; v_call: TRBV27; j_call: TRBJ1-2; cdr3_nt: TGTGCCAGCAGTTTAGGGGGTCGGGGGGCTGGTGGCTACACCTTC; cdr3_aa: CASSLGGRGAGGYTF
d_call: -; clone_size: -; v_call: TRBV7-9; j_call: TRBJ2-7; cdr3_nt: TGTGCCAGCAGCGCCCGTAGCGGTCCTAGAACCTACGAGCAGTACTTC; cdr3_aa: CASSARSGPRTYEQYF
d_call: -; clone_size: once; v_call: TRBV4-1; j_call: TRBJ2-5; cdr3_nt: TGCGCCAGCAGCCAAGAGGGGGGTTTAGAGACCCAGTACTTC; cdr3_aa: CASSQEGGLETQYF
d_call: -; clone_size: -; v_call: TRBV30; j_call: TRBJ2-5; cdr3_nt: TGTGCCTGGGACCCACCACCCGACGGGAAAGTACAAGAGACCCAGTACTTC; cdr3_aa: CAWDPPPDGKVQETQYF
d_call: -; clone_size: -; v_call: TRBV5-1; j_call: TRBJ2-3; cdr3_nt: TGCGCCAGCAGGTCGGAGGATTTCAGCACAGATACGCAGTATTTT; cdr3_aa: CASRSEDFSTDTQYF
d_call: -; clone_size: -; v_call: TRBV7-9; j_call: TRBJ2-2; cdr3_nt: TGTGCCAGCAGCAGCCCCCTCGGGGTTAACACCGGGGAGCTGTTTTTT; cdr3_aa: CASSSPLGVNTGELFF
d_call: -; clone_size: -; v_call: TRBV2; j_call: TRBJ1-2; cdr3_nt: TGTGCCAGCACCCCCTGGACAGAATCTAACTATGGCTACACCTTC; cdr3_aa: CASTPWTESNYGYTF
d_call: -; clone_size: few; v_call: TRBV19; j_call: TRBJ2-5; cdr3_nt: TGTGCCAGTAGTATAGTACTCACGGAAGACCAGTACTTC; cdr3_aa: CASSIVLTEDQYF
d_call: -; clone_size: once; v_call: TRBV7-8; j_call: TRBJ1-1; cdr3_nt: TGTGCCAGCAGCCCTGGTGGGACTGAAGCTTTCTTT; cdr3_aa: CASSPGGTEAFF
d_call: -; clone_size: -; v_call: TRBV4-1; j_call: TRBJ1-6; cdr3_nt: TGCGCCAGCAGCCATTCCTCCCAGGGCTCCTATAATTCACCCCTCCACTTT; cdr3_aa: CASSHSSQGSYNSPLHF
d_call: TRBD1; clone_size: few; v_call: TRBV19; j_call: TRBJ1-6; cdr3_nt: TGTGCCAGTAGCAACGACAGGGGTCATAATTCACCCCTCCACTTT; cdr3_aa: CASSNDRGHNSPLHF
d_call: -; clone_size: -; v_call: TRBV10-2; j_call: TRBJ1-2; cdr3_nt: TGCGCCAGCAGTGAATTCGAGGCCCAGGGAGATGGCTACACCTTC; cdr3_aa: CASSEFEAQGDGYTF
d_call: -; clone_size: -; v_call: TRBV27; j_call: TRBJ1-1; cdr3_nt: TGTGCCAGCAGTTCTGGGGACACTGAAGCTTTCTTT; cdr3_aa: CASSSGDTEAFF